This T cell receptor (beta chain) emerged from a study of cytomegalovirus exposure and HLA in healthy donors. Using immunoSEQ multiplex PCR, the repertoire was profiled, and TCRdb retains in-frame clones only, with some absent. The table has some 80,000 clones, approximately 96% seen once. Study-level results: Three CMV-associated chains were confirmed in vitro to be specific for CMV antigens.

On this clone: Its antigen is currently unknown.

The V gene's germline CDR1 is MNHEY and CDR2 SMNVEV (reference sequence). V trimming: 1 base; J trimming: 1 base; junction bases outside the gene matches: 4. CDR3 length: 15 residues. Sequenced: PBMCs. The sequence was collected from a woman between 18 and 29 years old in good health and CMV-seronegative. This sequence joins TRBV27 and TRBJ2-7; 7 positions match TRBD2. The CDR3 region has the DNA TGTGCCAGCAGTTTATTTGCTAGCGGTTCCTACGAGCAGTACTTC. Protein: CASSLFASGSYEQYF.